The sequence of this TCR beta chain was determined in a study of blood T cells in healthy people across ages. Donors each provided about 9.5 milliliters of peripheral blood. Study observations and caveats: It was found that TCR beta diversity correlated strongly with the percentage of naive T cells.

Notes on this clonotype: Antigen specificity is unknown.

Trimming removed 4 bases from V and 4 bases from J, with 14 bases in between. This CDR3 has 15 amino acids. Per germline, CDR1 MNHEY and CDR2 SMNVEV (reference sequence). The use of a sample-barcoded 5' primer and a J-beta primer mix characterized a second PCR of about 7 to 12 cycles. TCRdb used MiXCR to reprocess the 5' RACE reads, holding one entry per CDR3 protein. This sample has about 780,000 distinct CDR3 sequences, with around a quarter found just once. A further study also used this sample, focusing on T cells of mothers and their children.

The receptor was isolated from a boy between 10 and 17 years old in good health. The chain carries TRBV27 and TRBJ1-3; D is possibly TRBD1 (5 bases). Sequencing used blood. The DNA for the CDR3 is TGTGCCAGCAGTTCGTCGGCGGGGCGAGGAAACACCATATATTTT. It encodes CASSSSAGRGNTIYF.